This T cell receptor beta chain stems from a study of blood T cells in healthy people across ages. This clonotype was picked up a small number of times. Using a J-beta primer mix together with a sample-barcoded 5' primer, a second PCR was run for roughly 6 to 12 cycles. The authors tagged each cDNA molecule using a template-switch adaptor with 12 random nucleotides. TCRdb re-called the 5' RACE reads with MiXCR, one entry per CDR3 protein. The data contain 600,000 or so distinct CDR3 sequences, less than 35% of them singletons. V lost 4 bases to trimming and J lost 6 bases, with 14 bases between them. This CDR3 spans 14 amino acids. CDR1 is SGHRS, CDR2 YFSETQ, per germline.

This clonotype was obtained from a woman older than 75 in good health. The sequenced sample consisted of blood. The rearrangement uses TRBV5-1 and TRBJ2-1; no clear D gene. The DNA of the CDR3 is TGCGCCAGCAGCCACGGGTCCCTGACCAATGAGCAGTTCTTC. The encoded protein is CASSHGSLTNEQFF.